This entry concerns a single T cell receptor beta chain. This specimen comes from a study of blood T cell repertoires in COVID-19. Across the whole study: Nucleic acid was either cDNA or gDNA, and it came from T cells, B-cell-depleted T cells, or PBMCs.

In the original workflow: Reference gene primers were amplified, and this amplification served to estimate nucleated cell counts. Repertoires were generated with immunoSEQ multiplex PCR, while TCRdb's copy carries only in-frame clones and drops some. The DNA was the basis for D and trimming; V, J and clone size are from that table. The sample has 250,000 to 350,000 clones; under 90% are singletons. The CDR3 length is 17 residues. Trimming stripped 6 bases from V and 0 bases from J, with 18 bases between. Per the germline V gene, CDR1 is KGHSH and CDR2 is LQKENI. Specimen: PBMCs or T cells enriched from blood (not recorded which). The chain employs TRBV18 and TRBJ1-5; TRBD1 is a possible D gene (6 bases). The sequence derives from a woman aged 18-35 years who had recovered from COVID-19. The CDR3 DNA reads TGTGCCAGCTCCCAGTTGGGGGGGCGTTATAGCAATCAGCCCCAGCATTTT. It is translated as CASSQLGGRYSNQPQHF.